This TCR beta chain was sequenced in a study of blood T cell repertoires in COVID-19. Study details: T cells, B-cell-depleted T cells, or PBMCs supplied cDNA or gDNA.

Trimming cost V 6 bases and J 6 bases; bases outside gene matches: 9. CDR3 length: 14 amino acids. From germline, CDR1 is WNHNN and CDR2 SYGVQD (reference sequence). In the study's own analysis: Scientists estimated how many nucleated cells there were by amplifying reference gene primers. Sequencing was performed with immunoSEQ multiplex PCR; in TCRdb, only in-frame clones are kept and a portion is missing. V and J calls and clone size are copied from that table; D and trimming were computed from the DNA. The data contain around 180,000 clones, about 82% of them seen just once; the ten biggest clones take up 6.5%.

This sequence was found in a man aged 70-80 years with active or convalescent COVID-19. Specimen: peripheral blood. This rearrangement joins TRBV10-1 to TRBJ2-5, with TRBD1 identical over 8 bases. The CDR3 is CASSRTGTLQTQYF. The CDR3 bases are TGCGCCAGCAGCCGGACAGGGACCCTACAGACCCAGTACTTC.